Listed here are 12 T cell receptor beta chains from one sample, sequenced in a study of blood T cell repertoires in COVID-19. Sequenced by immunoSEQ multiplex PCR; TCRdb stores in-frame clones only, minus some. The sample contains about 80,000 clones, about 82% of which appear only once. The specimen was peripheral blood. All receptors come from a man aged 50 to 59 with COVID-19, enrolled during active disease.

The V call is TRBV7-9, the J call TRBJ2-1, with a possible D match to TRBD2 (5 bases). Germline CDR1 SEHNR, CDR2 FQNEAQ (reference sequence). V was shortened by 7 bases and J by 7 bases, with 14 bases between the two germline ends. This CDR3 has 13 residues. Written as DNA, the CDR3 is TGTGCCAGCACCGCGGGTGTCGGGAATGAGCAGTTCTTC. Its protein product is CASTAGVGNEQFF.

V and J are TRBV29-1 and TRBJ2-7, with D uncertain. The CDR3 totals 11 residues. CDR1 SQVTM and CDR2 ANQGSEA come from the germline V gene. V lost 5 bases to trimming and J lost 3 bases, with 8 bases between them. The CDR3 DNA is TGCAGCGTTTCGATCAGCTACGAGCAGTACTTC. Translation: CSVSISYEQYF.

The V gene is TRBV7-2, the J gene TRBJ2-4; 8 bases are shared with TRBD1. Germline CDR1 is SGHTA and CDR2 is FQGNSA. The length of the CDR3 is 14 residues. The trim removed 5 bases at V and 8 bases at J, leaving 8 bases unmatched. CDR3 region: CASSPGQGAYIQYF. CDR3 nucleotide sequence: TGTGCCAGCAGCCCAGGCCAGGGGGCGTACATTCAGTACTTC.

The chain has TRBV19 and TRBJ1-5, with a tentative D call TRBD1 (6 bases). Trimming removed 4 bases from V and 3 bases from J, with 16 bases in between. The CDR3 spans 16 residues. The germline CDR1 and CDR2 sequences are LNHDA and SQIVND (reference sequence). The CDR3 sequence is CASSTPARGNNQPQHF. The CDR3 bases are TGTGCCAGTAGTACCCCGGCCAGGGGTAACAATCAGCCCCAGCATTTT.

The gene calls are TRBV6-5 and TRBJ1-1; TRBD1 is a possible D gene (5 bases). The V end was cut by 2 bases, the J end by 3 bases, with 7 bases between. Germline V CDR1 and CDR2: MNHEY, SVGAGI. The CDR3 has 13 residues. The CDR3 DNA is TGTGCCAGCAGTTACGGGGGGGACACTGAAGCTTTCTTT. It encodes CASSYGGDTEAFF.

The chain uses TRBV4-1 and TRBJ2-7, with D tentatively TRBD1 (8 bases). The V end lost 1 base, the J end lost 2 bases, and 12 bases lay between the germline ends. CDR3 length: 15 residues. CDR1 is MGHRA and CDR2 is YSYEKL in the germline V gene. CDR3 in amino acids: CASSQVQGGAYEQYF. The CDR3, as DNA: TGCGCCAGCAGCCAAGTACAGGGGGGGGCCTACGAGCAGTACTTC.

The chain combines TRBV6-6 with TRBJ2-7; D is possibly TRBD2 (5 bases). Trimming removed 7 bases from V and 2 bases from J, with 21 bases in between. This CDR3 contains 16 residues. The germline V gene has CDR1 MNHNY and CDR2 SVGAGI (reference sequence). CDR3 protein: CASTPGNGLFPYEQYF. The DNA of the CDR3 is TGTGCCAGCACCCCGGGGAACGGACTCTTCCCCTACGAGCAGTACTTC.

V gene TRBV6-4 combines with J gene TRBJ2-1, with D hard to call. Germline CDR1 MRHNA, CDR2 SNTAGT. CDR3 size: 16 residues. The ends were cut back, 4 bases at V and 1 base at J, with 14 bases in the middle. The CDR3 here is CASSATPRSSYNEQFF. The CDR3 DNA follows: TGTGCCAGCAGTGCAACCCCCCGTAGTTCCTACAATGAGCAGTTCTTC.

The chain carries TRBV7-3 and TRBJ2-2; D unresolved. V was pared by 1 base and J by 5 bases, with 8 bases between. The CDR3 has 14 amino acids. From germline, CDR1 is SGHTA and CDR2 FQGTGA. The CDR3 reads CASSLNPYTGELFF. CDR3 sequence (DNA): TGTGCCAGCAGCTTAAATCCTTATACCGGGGAGCTGTTTTTT.

CDR3 nucleotides: TGTGCCAGCAGCATTGGCGGAGGCGCCTCCTACGAGCAGTACTTC. Encoded protein: CASSIGGGASYEQYF. The V call is TRBV9, the J call TRBJ2-7, with a weak D call TRBD2 (5 bases). The germline V and J ends were trimmed by 4 bases and 0 bases, with 14 bases remaining between them. The CDR3 spans 15 residues. The V gene's germline CDR1 is SGDLS and CDR2 YYNGEE.

The J gene is TRBJ1-4, the V gene TRBV28, with 7 positions matching TRBD1. The junction had 6 bases not matched to a gene; V was cut back by 3 bases and J by 5 bases. CDR1 MDHEN and CDR2 SYDVKM come from the germline V gene. CDR3 length equals 15 residues. CDR3 residues: CASSLYDRVNEKLFF. Written as DNA, the CDR3 is TGTGCCAGCAGTTTGTACGACAGGGTGAATGAAAAACTGTTTTTT.

This rearrangement joins TRBV27 to TRBJ2-3; TRBD2 matches at 10 bases. V was pared by 6 bases and J by 5 bases, with 14 bases of the junction left unmatched. The CDR3 runs 17 residues. Germline V gene sequence: CDR1 MNHEY, CDR2 SMNVEV (reference sequence). In DNA, the CDR3 is TGTGCCAGCAGACCAGTTGGGAGCGGGGGGGTTAGAGATACGCAGTATTTT. This sequence encodes CASRPVGSGGVRDTQYF.